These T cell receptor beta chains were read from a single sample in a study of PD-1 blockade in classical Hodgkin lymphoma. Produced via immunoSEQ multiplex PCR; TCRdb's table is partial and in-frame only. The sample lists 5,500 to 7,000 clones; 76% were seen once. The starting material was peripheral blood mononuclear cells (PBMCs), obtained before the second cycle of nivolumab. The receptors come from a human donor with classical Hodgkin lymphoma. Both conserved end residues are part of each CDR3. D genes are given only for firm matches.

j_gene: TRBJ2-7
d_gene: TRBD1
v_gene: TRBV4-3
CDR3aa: CASSQGTGTYEQYF
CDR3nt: TGCGCCAGCAGCCAGGGGACAGGAACCTACGAGCAGTACTTC

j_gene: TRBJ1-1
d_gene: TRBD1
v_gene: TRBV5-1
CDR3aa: CASSLNRGYTEAFF
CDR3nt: TGCGCCAGCAGCTTGAACAGGGGATACACTGAAGCTTTCTTT

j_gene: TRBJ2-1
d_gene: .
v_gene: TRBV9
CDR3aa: CASSVLGSSYNEQFF
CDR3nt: TGTGCCAGCAGCGTTTTGGGAAGCTCCTACAATGAGCAGTTCTTC

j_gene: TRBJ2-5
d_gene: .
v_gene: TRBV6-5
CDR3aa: CASSWQETQYF
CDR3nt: TGTGCCAGCAGTTGGCAAGAGACCCAGTACTTC

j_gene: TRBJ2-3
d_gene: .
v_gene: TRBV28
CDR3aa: CASTRQGTDTQYF
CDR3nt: TGTGCCAGCACCCGACAGGGCACAGATACGCAGTATTTT

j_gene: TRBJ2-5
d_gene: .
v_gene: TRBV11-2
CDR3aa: CASSLGQGQETQYF
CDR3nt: TGTGCCAGCAGCTTAGGGCAGGGCCAAGAGACCCAGTACTTC

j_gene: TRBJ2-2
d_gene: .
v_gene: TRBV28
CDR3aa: CASSLAGTGELFF
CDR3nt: TGTGCCAGCAGTTTGGCGGGGACCGGGGAGCTGTTTTTT

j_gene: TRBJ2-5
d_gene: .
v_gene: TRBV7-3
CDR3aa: CASSLTRGETQYF
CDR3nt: TGTGCCAGCAGCCTGACACGGGGAGAGACCCAGTACTTC

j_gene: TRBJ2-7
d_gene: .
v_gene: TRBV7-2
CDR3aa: CASSRRGASNEQYF
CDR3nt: TGTGCCAGCAGCCGGAGGGGGGCTAGCAACGAGCAGTACTTC

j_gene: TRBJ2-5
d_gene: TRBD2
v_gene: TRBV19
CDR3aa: CASSRGGGGTQYF
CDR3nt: TGTGCCAGTAGCCGCGGGGGGGGAGGAACCCAGTACTTC

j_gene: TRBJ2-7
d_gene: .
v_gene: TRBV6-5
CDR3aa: CASSYSRAEQYF
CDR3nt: TGTGCCAGCAGTTACTCTCGGGCCGAGCAGTACTTC

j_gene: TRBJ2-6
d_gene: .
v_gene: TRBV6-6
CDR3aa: CASSYSSGANVLTF
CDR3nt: TGTGCCAGCAGTTACAGCTCTGGGGCCAACGTCCTGACTTTC

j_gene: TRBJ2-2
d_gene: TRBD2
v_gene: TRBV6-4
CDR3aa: CASSLSGSGPGELFF
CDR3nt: TGTGCCAGCAGTCTTAGCGGGAGCGGTCCCGGGGAGCTGTTTTTT

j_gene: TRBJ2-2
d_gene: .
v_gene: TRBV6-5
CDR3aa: CASSPGTANTGELFF
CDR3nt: TGTGCCAGCAGCCCGGGGACCGCGAACACCGGGGAGCTGTTTTTT

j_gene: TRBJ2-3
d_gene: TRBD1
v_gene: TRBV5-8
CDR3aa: CASSLARGRTDTQYF
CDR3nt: TGTGCCAGCAGCTTGGCGAGGGGGCGGACAGATACGCAGTATTTT

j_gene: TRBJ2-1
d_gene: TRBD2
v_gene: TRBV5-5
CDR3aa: CASTRTSSYNEQFF
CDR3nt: TGTGCCAGCACCCGGACTAGCTCCTACAATGAGCAGTTCTTC

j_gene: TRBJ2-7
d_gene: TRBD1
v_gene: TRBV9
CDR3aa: CASSSRTGGVGEQYF
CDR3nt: TGTGCCAGCAGCTCCCGGACAGGGGGCGTTGGGGAGCAGTACTTC